The table lists the clone carrying this T cell receptor beta chain with a count of one. The antigen remains unidentified. The record originates from a study of T cell responses to AZD1222 COVID-19 vaccine. Study-wide background: Doses given second, at about 4 or about 12 weeks, were pooled.

Study-wide results and limits: At baseline, seropositivity was found in only a handful of AZD1222 recipients. Donor demographics were predominantly white British with a female majority; clonal diversity may be underestimated. Mapped onto spike, vaccine-associated CD4 TCRs spanned it and were dominant at 160-218 and 743-854.

Produced via immunoSEQ multiplex PCR; TCRdb's table is partial and in-frame only. The sample records 150,000 to 200,000 clones, just under 90% being singletons. This receptor was taken from an adult in good health. The input for sequencing was peripheral blood, taken on day 0 of AZD1222 vaccination.

The chain's CDR3 is CASSSRPGLAVPQFF. The CDR3 nucleotides are TGTGCCAGCAGCTCCAGACCGGGACTAGCGGTTCCGCAGTTCTTC. V gene TRBV11-2 combines with J gene TRBJ2-1, with 11 nucleotides matching TRBD2. CDR3 length equals 15 residues. Germline values: CDR1 SGHAT, CDR2 FQNNGV. With V trimmed by 4 bases and J by 12 bases, 11 bases remained unmatched.